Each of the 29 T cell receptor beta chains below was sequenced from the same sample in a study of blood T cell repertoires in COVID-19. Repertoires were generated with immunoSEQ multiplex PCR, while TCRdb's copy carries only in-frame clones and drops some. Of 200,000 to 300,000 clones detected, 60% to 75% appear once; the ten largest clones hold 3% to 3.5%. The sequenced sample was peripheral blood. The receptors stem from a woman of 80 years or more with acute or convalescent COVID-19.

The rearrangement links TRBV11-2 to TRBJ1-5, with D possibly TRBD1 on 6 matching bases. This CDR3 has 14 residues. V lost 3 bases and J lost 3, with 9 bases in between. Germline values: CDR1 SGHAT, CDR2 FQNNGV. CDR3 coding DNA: TGTGCCAGCAGCTTGGACAGCCCCAATCAGCCCCAGCATTTT. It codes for CASSLDSPNQPQHF.

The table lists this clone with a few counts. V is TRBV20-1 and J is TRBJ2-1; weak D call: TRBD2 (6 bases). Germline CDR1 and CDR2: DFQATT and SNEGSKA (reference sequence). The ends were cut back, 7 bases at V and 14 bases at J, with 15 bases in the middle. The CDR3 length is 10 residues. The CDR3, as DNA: TGCAGTGTTCGCGGGATTAGTGAGTTCTTC. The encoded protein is CSVRGISEFF.

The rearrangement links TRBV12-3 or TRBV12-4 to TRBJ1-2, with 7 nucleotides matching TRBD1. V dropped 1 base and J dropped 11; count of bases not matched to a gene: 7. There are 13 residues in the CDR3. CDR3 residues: CASSLEGADRYTF. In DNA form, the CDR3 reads TGTGCCAGCAGTTTAGAGGGGGCCGATAGGTACACCTTC.

CDR3 sequence reads: CATSRGGGAGPYEQYF. The CDR3 nucleotides read TGTGCCACCAGCAGAGGTGGAGGAGCGGGACCCTACGAGCAGTACTTC. V is TRBV15 and J is TRBJ2-7, with 7 bases fitting TRBD2. J lost 2 bases, V lost 1 base, and 8 bases had no gene match. Germline V gives CDR1 LNHNV, CDR2 YYDKDF (reference sequence). The CDR3 runs 16 residues. The entire variable domain, with the rest obtained from reference TRBV15 and TRBJ2-7, is as follows: DAMVIQNPRYQVTQFGKPVTLSCSQTLNHNVMYWYQQKSSQAPKLLFHYYDKDFNNEADTPDNFQSRRPNTSFCFLDIRSPGLGDTAMYLCATSRGGGAGPYEQYFGPGTRLTVT.

In DNA, the CDR3 is TGTGCCAGCAGACTCTCCGGGACAGGGTCCACCGGGGAGCTGTTTTTT. This codes for CASRLSGTGSTGELFF. V gene TRBV3-1 (or the pseudogene TRBV3-2) combines with J gene TRBJ2-2, with TRBD1 matching over 9 bases. The J segment lost 4 bases and the V segment lost 6 bases, leaving 9 bases of the junction unmatched. CDR1 is LGHDT and CDR2 is YNNKEL in the germline V gene (reference sequence). The CDR3 spans 16 residues.

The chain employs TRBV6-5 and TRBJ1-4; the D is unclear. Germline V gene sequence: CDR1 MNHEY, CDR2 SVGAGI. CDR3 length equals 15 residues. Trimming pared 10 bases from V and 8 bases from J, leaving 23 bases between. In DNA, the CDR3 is TGTGCCACTAGCGGCGGCTGGGAGAACGGGGAAAAACTGTTTTTT. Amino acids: CATSGGWENGEKLFF.

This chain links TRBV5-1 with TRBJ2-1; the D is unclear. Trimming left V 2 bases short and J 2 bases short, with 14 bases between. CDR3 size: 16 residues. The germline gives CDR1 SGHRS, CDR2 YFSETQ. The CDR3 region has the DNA TGCGCCAGCAGCTTAATCTCGACACCACCCTACAATGAGCAGTTCTTC. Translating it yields CASSLISTPPYNEQFF.

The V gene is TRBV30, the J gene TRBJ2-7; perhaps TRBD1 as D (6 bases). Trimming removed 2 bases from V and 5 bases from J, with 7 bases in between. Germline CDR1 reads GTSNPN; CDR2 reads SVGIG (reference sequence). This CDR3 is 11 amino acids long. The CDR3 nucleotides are TGTGCCTGGAGTTACAGGGACGAGCAGTACTTC. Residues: CAWSYRDEQYF.

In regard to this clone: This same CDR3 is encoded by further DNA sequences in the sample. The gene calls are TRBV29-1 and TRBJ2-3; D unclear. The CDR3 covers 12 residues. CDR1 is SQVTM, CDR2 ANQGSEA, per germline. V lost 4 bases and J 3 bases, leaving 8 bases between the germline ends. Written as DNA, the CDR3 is TGCAGCGTTGCCCTAGGAACAGATACGCAGTATTTT. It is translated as CSVALGTDTQYF.

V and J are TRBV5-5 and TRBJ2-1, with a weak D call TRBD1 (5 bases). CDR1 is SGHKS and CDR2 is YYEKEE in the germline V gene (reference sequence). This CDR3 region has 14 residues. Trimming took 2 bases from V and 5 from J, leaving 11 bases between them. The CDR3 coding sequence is TGTGCCAGCAGCTTACCGAGGACAAACAATGAGCAGTTCTTC. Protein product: CASSLPRTNNEQFF.

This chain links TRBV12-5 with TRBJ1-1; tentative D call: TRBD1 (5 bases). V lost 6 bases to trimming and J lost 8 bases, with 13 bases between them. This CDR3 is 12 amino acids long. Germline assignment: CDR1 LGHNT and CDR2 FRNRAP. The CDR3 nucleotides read TGTGCTAGTGGAACCCCAGGGTCCGAAGCTTTCTTT. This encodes CASGTPGSEAFF. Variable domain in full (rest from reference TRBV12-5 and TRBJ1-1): DARVTQTPRHKVTEMGQEVTMRCQPILGHNTVFWYRQTMMQGLELLAYFRNRAPLDDSGMPKDRFSAEMPDATLATLKIQPSEPRDSAVYFCASGTPGSEAFFGQGTRLTVV.

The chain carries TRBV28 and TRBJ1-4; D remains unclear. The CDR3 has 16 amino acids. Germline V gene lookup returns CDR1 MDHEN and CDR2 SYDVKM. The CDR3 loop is CATEAVKTTSNEKLFF. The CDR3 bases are TGTGCTACAGAAGCCGTGAAGACGACATCTAATGAAAAACTGTTTTTT.

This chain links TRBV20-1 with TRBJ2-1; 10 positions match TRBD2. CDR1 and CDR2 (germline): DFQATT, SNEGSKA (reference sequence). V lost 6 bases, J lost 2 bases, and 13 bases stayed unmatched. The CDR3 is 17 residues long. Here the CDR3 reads CSASQRGGRGTYNEQFF. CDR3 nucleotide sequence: TGCAGTGCCAGTCAGCGGGGGGGCCGAGGGACCTACAATGAGCAGTTCTTC.

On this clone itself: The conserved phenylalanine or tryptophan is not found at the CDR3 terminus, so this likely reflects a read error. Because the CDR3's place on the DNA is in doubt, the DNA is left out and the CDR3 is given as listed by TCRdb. CDR3 in amino acids: CASSPCGGI. The chain employs TRBV11-3 and TRBJ2-7; the table assigns TRBD2, which was not confirmed against the DNA. The CDR3 spans 9 amino acids, including both terminal residues. In germline, CDR1 is SGHNT, CDR2 YENEEA.

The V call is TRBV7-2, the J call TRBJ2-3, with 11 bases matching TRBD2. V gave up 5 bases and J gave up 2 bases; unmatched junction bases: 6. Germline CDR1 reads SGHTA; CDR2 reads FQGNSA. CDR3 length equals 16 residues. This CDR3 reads CASSPTSGVTTDTQYF. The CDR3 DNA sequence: TGTGCCAGCAGCCCGACTAGCGGGGTAACCACAGATACGCAGTATTTT. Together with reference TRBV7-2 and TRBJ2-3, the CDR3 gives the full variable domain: GAGVSQSPSNKVTEKGKDVELRCDPISGHTALYWYRQSLGQGLEFLIYFQGNSAPDKSGLPSDRFSAERTGGSVSTLTIQRTQQEDSAVYLCASSPTSGVTTDTQYFGPGTRLTVL.

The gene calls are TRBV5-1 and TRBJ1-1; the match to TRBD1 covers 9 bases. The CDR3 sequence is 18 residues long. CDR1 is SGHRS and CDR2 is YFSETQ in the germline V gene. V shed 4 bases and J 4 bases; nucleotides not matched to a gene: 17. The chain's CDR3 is CASSLGGTGLRAGTEAFF. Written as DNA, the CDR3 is TGCGCCAGCAGCCTGGGGGGGACAGGGTTACGTGCGGGCACTGAAGCTTTCTTT.

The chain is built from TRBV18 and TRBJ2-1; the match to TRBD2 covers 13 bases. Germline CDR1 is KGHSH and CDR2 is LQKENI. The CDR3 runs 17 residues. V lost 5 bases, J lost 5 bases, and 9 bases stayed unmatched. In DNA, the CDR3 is TGTGCCAGCTCATCCCAGCGACTAGCGGGAGGCGACAATGAGCAGTTCTTC. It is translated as CASSSQRLAGGDNEQFF.

CDR3 DNA sequence: TGTGCCAGTAGTACCGACGGACGGGGGGGGTCACCCCTCCACTTT. Encoded protein: CASSTDGRGGSPLHF. The chain has TRBV19 and TRBJ1-6; tentative D call: TRBD1 (5 bases). V lost 4 bases and J lost 10, with 17 bases in between. Germline V gives CDR1 LNHDA, CDR2 SQIVND (reference sequence). The CDR3 loop spans 15 amino acids.

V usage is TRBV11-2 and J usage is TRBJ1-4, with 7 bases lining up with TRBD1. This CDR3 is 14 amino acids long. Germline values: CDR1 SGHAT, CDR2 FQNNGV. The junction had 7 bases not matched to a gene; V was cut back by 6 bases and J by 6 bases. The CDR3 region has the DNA TGTGCCAGCAGAGGAACCGGGACAGATGAAAAACTGTTTTTT. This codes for CASRGTGTDEKLFF.

This CDR3 is CASHSGVMGDRNSSYEQYF. The CDR3 nucleotides read TGCGCCAGCCACAGCGGAGTCATGGGGGACAGGAACTCCTCCTACGAGCAGTACTTC. The chain recombines TRBV5-1 with TRBJ2-7; TRBD1 matches at 8 bases. V lost 7 bases, J lost 0 bases, and 21 bases stayed unmatched. The germline gives CDR1 SGHRS, CDR2 YFSETQ. The CDR3 totals 19 residues.

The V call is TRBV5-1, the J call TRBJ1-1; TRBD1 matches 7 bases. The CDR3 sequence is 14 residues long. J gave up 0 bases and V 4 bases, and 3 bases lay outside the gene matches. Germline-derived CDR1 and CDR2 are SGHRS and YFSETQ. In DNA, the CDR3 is TGCGCCAGCAGCGGGGGGACAGTGAACACTGAAGCTTTCTTT. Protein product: CASSGGTVNTEAFF.

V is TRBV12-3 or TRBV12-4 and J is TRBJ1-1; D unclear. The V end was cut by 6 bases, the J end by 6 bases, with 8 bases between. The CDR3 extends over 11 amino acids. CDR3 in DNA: TGTGCCAGCAGCCGGAGCGCTGAAGCTTTCTTT. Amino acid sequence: CASSRSAEAFF.

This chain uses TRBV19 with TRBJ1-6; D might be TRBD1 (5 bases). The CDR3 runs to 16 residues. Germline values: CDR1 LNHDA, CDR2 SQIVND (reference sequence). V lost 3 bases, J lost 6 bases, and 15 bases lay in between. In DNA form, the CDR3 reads TGTGCCAGTAGTATCGGGGGACCCAGGTCTAATTCACCCCTCCACTTT. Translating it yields CASSIGGPRSNSPLHF.

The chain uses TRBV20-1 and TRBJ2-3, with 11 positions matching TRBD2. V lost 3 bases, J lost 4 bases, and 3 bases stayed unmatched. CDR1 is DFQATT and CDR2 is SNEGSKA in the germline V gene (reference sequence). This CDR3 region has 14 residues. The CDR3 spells CSASSGRVADTQYF. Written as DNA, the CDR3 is TGCAGTGCTAGTAGCGGGAGGGTGGCAGATACGCAGTATTTT.

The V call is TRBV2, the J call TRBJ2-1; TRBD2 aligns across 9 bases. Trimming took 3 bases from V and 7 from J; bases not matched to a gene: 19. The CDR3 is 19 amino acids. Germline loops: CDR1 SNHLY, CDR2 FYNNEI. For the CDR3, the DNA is TGTGCCAGCAGTGAGCCTAGCGGGACTCCAGGCCGTTTTATAAATGAGCAGTTCTTC. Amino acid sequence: CASSEPSGTPGRFINEQFF.

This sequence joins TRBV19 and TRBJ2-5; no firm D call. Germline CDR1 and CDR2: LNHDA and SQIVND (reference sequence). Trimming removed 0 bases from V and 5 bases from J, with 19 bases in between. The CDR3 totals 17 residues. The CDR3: CASSIDLSPFKSETQYF. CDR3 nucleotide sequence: TGTGCCAGTAGTATAGATCTCTCTCCGTTCAAGAGTGAGACCCAGTACTTC.

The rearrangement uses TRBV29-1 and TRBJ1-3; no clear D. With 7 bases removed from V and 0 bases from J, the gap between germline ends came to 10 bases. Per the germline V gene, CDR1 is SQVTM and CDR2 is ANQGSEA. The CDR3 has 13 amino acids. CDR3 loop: CSGTQDSGNTIYF. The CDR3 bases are TGCAGCGGTACACAAGACTCTGGAAACACCATATATTTT.

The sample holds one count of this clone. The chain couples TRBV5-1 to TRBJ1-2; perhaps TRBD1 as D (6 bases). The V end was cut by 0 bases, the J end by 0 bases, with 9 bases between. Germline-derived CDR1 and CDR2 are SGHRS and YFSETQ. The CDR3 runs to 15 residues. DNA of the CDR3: TGCGCCAGCAGCTTGGGGGCAGGGGCTAACTATGGCTACACCTTC. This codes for CASSLGAGANYGYTF.

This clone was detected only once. CDR3 amino acids: CAWTGGAYGYTF. CDR3 in DNA: TGTGCCTGGACAGGGGGTGCCTATGGCTACACCTTC. V and J are TRBV30 and TRBJ1-2; 7 bases map to TRBD1. V lost 4 bases, J lost 4 bases, and 3 bases stayed unmatched. The CDR3 is 12 amino acids. Germline CDR1 GTSNPN, CDR2 SVGIG (reference sequence).